A selection of T cell receptor beta chains follows, all from one sample in a study of shared clonotypes between healthy human individuals. Generated by immunoSEQ multiplex PCR, the TCRdb table keeps only in-frame clones and is missing some. Altogether approximately 1.1 million clones are present, about four fifths being singletons, with the ten largest covering 0.4% to 0.55%. Input material: memory CD4+ T cells from PBMCs. Source of these receptors: a man younger than 35 in good health. Some clones in this sample may be carry-over from other donors' samples. Each CDR3 is given with its conserved first and last residue. The order of the fields is D gene, V gene, clone size, J gene, CDR3 protein, CDR3 DNA. The D gene is left open where the match is weak. Not all rows give a size; the values are once, few, many and, for expanded clones, a class.

d_gene: TRBD2; v_gene: TRBV5-6; abundance: once; j_gene: TRBJ2-3; CDR3aa: CASSPRTSGRAADTQYF; CDR3nt: TGTGCCAGCAGCCCCCGGACTAGCGGGAGGGCCGCAGATACGCAGTATTTT
d_gene: .; v_gene: TRBV7-3; abundance: .; j_gene: TRBJ2-2; CDR3aa: CASSLSASNTGELFF; CDR3nt: TGTGCCAGCAGCTTAAGCGCGTCGAACACCGGGGAGCTGTTTTTT
d_gene: .; v_gene: TRBV4-2; abundance: .; j_gene: TRBJ1-2; CDR3aa: CASSQDSSSANYGYTF; CDR3nt: TGTGCCAGCAGCCAAGATAGTTCCTCAGCTAACTATGGCTACACCTTC
d_gene: TRBD1; v_gene: TRBV28; abundance: .; j_gene: TRBJ2-5; CDR3aa: CASRSGTAQETQYF; CDR3nt: TGTGCCAGCAGGTCCGGGACAGCCCAAGAGACCCAGTACTTC
d_gene: .; v_gene: TRBV6-6; abundance: once; j_gene: TRBJ1-4; CDR3aa: CASSYDWATNEKLFF; CDR3nt: TGTGCCAGCAGTTACGATTGGGCAACTAATGAAAAACTGTTTTTT
d_gene: .; v_gene: TRBV6-1; abundance: few; j_gene: TRBJ2-7; CDR3aa: CASSEGVWEQYF; CDR3nt: TGTGCCAGCAGTGAAGGAGTTTGGGAGCAGTACTTC
d_gene: TRBD1; v_gene: TRBV27; abundance: .; j_gene: TRBJ2-1; CDR3aa: CASSRDRGRNNEQFF; CDR3nt: TGTGCCAGCAGTCGAGACAGGGGGCGCAACAATGAGCAGTTCTTC
d_gene: .; v_gene: TRBV28; abundance: .; j_gene: TRBJ1-3; CDR3aa: CASREVSSGNTIYF; CDR3nt: TGTGCCAGCAGGGAGGTCAGTTCTGGAAACACCATATATTTT
d_gene: .; v_gene: TRBV5-1; abundance: .; j_gene: TRBJ2-3; CDR3aa: CASNREMGTDTQYF; CDR3nt: TGCGCCAGCAATCGGGAGATGGGCACAGATACGCAGTATTTT
d_gene: TRBD2; v_gene: TRBV10-2; abundance: .; j_gene: TRBJ2-1; CDR3aa: CASSAGGRNDEQFF; CDR3nt: TGCGCCAGCAGTGCTGGCGGGAGAAACGATGAGCAGTTCTTC
d_gene: .; v_gene: TRBV9; abundance: .; j_gene: TRBJ1-2; CDR3aa: CASSSPGTGGAEEYGYTF; CDR3nt: TGTGCCAGCAGCTCCCCCGGGACGGGGGGCGCGGAAGAATATGGCTACACCTTC
d_gene: .; v_gene: TRBV27; abundance: .; j_gene: TRBJ2-2; CDR3aa: CASSSGTWNTGELFF; CDR3nt: TGTGCCAGCAGTTCCGGGACATGGAACACCGGGGAGCTGTTTTTT
d_gene: .; v_gene: TRBV18; abundance: .; j_gene: TRBJ1-4; CDR3aa: CASSPSRSEEVEKLFF; CDR3nt: TGTGCCAGCTCACCAAGTCGCTCGGAGGAGGTTGAAAAACTGTTTTTT
d_gene: TRBD2; v_gene: TRBV5-6; abundance: .; j_gene: TRBJ2-1; CDR3aa: CASSSLTSGRSYNEQFF; CDR3nt: TGTGCCAGCAGCTCCCTGACTAGCGGGAGGTCCTACAATGAGCAGTTCTTC
d_gene: TRBD1; v_gene: TRBV10-3; abundance: .; j_gene: TRBJ2-7; CDR3aa: CAISEFGQGAGEQYF; CDR3nt: TGTGCCATCAGTGAGTTCGGACAGGGCGCCGGGGAGCAGTACTTC
d_gene: .; v_gene: TRBV7-9; abundance: .; j_gene: TRBJ2-3; CDR3aa: CASRSDQAKGYF; CDR3nt: TGTGCCAGCAGATCGGACCAGGCTAAGGGGTATTTT
d_gene: .; v_gene: TRBV11-2; abundance: .; j_gene: TRBJ2-3; CDR3aa: CASSGRDTQYF; CDR3nt: TGTGCCAGCAGCGGGCGGGATACGCAGTATTTT
d_gene: TRBD1; v_gene: TRBV28; abundance: .; j_gene: TRBJ2-3; CDR3aa: CASSLYGTGVSDTQYF; CDR3nt: TGTGCCAGCAGTTTATACGGGACAGGGGTTTCAGATACGCAGTATTTT
d_gene: .; v_gene: TRBV5-1; abundance: many; j_gene: TRBJ1-1; CDR3aa: CASSSGAHSEAFF; CDR3nt: TGCGCCAGCAGTTCAGGGGCACACTCTGAAGCTTTCTTT
d_gene: TRBD1; v_gene: TRBV7-8; abundance: many; j_gene: TRBJ2-7; CDR3aa: CASSLGIGIGTGKVNEQYF; CDR3nt: TGTGCCAGCAGCTTGGGTATCGGTATCGGGACAGGGAAAGTCAACGAGCAGTACTTC
d_gene: TRBD2; v_gene: TRBV7-2; abundance: .; j_gene: TRBJ2-3; CDR3aa: CASSRGLAAADTQYF; CDR3nt: TGTGCCAGCAGCAGGGGACTAGCGGCAGCAGATACGCAGTATTTT
d_gene: TRBD1; v_gene: TRBV10-3; abundance: .; j_gene: TRBJ1-2; CDR3aa: CAIAGGGYGYTF; CDR3nt: TGTGCCATCGCAGGGGGCGGGTATGGCTACACCTTC